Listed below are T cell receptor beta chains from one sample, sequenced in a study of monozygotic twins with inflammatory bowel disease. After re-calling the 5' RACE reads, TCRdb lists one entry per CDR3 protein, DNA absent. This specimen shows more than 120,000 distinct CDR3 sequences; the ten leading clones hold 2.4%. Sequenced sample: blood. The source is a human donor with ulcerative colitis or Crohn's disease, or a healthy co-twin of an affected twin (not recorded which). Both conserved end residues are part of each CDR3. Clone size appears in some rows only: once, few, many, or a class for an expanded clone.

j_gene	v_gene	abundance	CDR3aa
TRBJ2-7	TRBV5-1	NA	CASSLAGGAAYEQYF
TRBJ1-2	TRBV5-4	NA	CASSVGQGAAPEGYTF
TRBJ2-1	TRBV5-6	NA	CASSYGLADFEQFF
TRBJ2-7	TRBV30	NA	CATLDQTTEQYF
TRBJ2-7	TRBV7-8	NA	CASSLSADYEQYF
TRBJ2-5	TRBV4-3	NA	CASSQRWGGVETQYF
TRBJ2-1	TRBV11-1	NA	CASSRPPGGPVNEQFF
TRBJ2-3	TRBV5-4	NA	CASSADRSSTDTQYF
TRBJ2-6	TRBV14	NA	CASSLFGHTANVLTF
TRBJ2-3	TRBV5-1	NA	CASSPPDRGGLTDTQYF
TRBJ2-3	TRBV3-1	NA	CASSQVATIADTQYF
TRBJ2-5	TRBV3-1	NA	CASSQAGHKETQYF
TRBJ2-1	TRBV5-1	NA	CASSFGRTALDEQFF
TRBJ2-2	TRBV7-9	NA	CASSPLGGRSNTGELFF
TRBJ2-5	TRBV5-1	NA	CASSLIPHRGETQYF
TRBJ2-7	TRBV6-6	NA	CASRGPGAYEQYF
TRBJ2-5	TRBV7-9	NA	CASSSGLGLTETQYF
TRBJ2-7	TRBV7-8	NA	CASSFAGGAYEQYF
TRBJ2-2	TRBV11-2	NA	CASSFGTPMNTGELFF
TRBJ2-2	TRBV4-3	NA	CASSRLLAGQNTGELFF
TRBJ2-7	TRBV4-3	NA	CASSQDSSHEQYF
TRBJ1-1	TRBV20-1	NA	CSASDRFPGAFF
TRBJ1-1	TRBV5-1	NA	CASSLFRAGAGAEAFF
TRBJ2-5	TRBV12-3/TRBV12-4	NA	CASSMDRTQETQYF
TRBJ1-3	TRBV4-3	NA	CASSQATGFSGNTIYF
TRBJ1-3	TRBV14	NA	CASSPNIRTGNTIYF
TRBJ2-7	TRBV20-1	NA	CSAVSGYEQYF
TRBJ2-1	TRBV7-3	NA	CAGSLRAGALGNEQFF
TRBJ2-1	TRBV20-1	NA	CSAKDSNSYNEQFF
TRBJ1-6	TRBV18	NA	CASSPRDTNSPLHF
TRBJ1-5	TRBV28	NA	CASTPSGVGQPQHF
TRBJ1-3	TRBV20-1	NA	CSARRGTGVSGNTIYF
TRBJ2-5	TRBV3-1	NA	CASSRRDQETQYF
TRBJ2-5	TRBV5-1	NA	CASSSNPGTSGPETQYF
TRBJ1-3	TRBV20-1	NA	CSAREPGLDTIYF
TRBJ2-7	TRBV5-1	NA	CASSTGGQFSYEQYF
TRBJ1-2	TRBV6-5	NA	CASSSRQGAIDGYTF
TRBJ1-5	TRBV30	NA	CAWRATPGQPQHF
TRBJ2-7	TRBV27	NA	CASSFDGGVGYEQYF
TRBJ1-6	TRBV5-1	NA	CASRLATGTANSPLHF
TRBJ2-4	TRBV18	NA	CASSEYLQGSAKNIQYF
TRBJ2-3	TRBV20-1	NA	CSARDLSTDTQYF
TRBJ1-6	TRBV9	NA	CASSTPGQGNSPLHF
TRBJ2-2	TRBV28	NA	CASSPTGTGGTGELFF
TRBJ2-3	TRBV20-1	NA	CSARGLSGPRRDTQYF
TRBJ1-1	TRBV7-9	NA	CASSRGGWGQAVGAFF
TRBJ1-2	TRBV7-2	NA	CASSFYQGYTF
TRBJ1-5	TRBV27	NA	CASRGWSNQPQHF
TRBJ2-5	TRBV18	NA	CASSQDPQARTQYF
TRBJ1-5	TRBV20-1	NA	CSARDTLFPSNQPQHF
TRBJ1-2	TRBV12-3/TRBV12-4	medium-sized	CASSFGGGYGYTF
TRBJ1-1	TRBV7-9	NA	CASSSLDRGLVAFF
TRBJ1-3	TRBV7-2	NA	CASSRRTGQTGNTIYF
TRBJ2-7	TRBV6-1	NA	CGSSRTSGGVGEQYF
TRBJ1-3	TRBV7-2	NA	CASSALDSYTIYF
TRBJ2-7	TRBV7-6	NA	CASSLGGQGTTYEQYF
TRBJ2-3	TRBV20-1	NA	CSARDLRTQGGGDTQYF
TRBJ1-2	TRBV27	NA	CASSPSQGALGYTF
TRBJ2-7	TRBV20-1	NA	CSARVGTGIYEQYF